The present entry profiles one T cell receptor (beta chain) with its context. A single record per CDR3 protein comes from TCRdb applying MiXCR to the 5' RACE reads. In the table there are under 1 million distinct CDR3 sequences, roughly an eighth of which are singletons. The data derive from a study of identical twins. These data were also reused for a study on yellow fever vaccine responses in identical twins.

The receptor was isolated from a woman between 18 and 29 years old in good health. The sample comprised PBMCs.

CDR3 sequence reads: CASSLRASGEGETQYF. The CDR3 coding sequence is TGTGCCAGCAGCTTAAGGGCTAGCGGGGAGGGAGAGACCCAGTACTTC. V gene TRBV7-3 combines with J gene TRBJ2-5; TRBD2 agrees at 9 bases. The V gene end was trimmed by 1 base and the J gene end by 4 bases; junction bases not matched to a gene: 7. Germline values: CDR1 SGHTA, CDR2 FQGTGA. The length of the CDR3 is 16 residues.